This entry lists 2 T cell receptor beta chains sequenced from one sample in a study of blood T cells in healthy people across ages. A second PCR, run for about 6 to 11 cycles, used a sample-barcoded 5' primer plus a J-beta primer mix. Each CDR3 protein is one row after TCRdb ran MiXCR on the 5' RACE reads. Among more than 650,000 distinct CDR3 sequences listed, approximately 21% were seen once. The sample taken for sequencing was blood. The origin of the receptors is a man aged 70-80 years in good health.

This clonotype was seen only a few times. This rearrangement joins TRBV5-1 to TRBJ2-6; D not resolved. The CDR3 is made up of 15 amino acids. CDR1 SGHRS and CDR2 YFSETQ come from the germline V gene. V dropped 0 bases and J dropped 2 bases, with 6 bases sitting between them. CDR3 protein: CASSLESAGANVLTF. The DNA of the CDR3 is TGCGCCAGCAGCTTGGAGAGTGCTGGGGCCAACGTCCTGACTTTC.

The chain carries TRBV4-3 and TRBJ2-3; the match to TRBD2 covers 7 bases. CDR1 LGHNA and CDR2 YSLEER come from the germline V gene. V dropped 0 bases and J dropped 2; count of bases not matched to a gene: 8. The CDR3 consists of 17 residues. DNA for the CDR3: TGCGCCAGCAGCCAAGACTCGGGAGGCGTTAACACAGATACGCAGTATTTT. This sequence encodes CASSQDSGGVNTDTQYF.